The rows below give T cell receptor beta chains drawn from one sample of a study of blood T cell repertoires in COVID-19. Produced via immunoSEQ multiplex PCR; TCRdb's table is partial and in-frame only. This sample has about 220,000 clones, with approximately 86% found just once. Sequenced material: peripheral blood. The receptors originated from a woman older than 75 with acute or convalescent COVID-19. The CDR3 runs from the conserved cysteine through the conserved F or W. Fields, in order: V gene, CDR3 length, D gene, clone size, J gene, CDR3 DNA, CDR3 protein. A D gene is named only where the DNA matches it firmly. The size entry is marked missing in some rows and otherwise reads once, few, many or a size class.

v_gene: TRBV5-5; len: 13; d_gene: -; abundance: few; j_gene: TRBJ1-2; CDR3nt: TGTGCCAGCAGCTCTCCCCGGCTGACATCTTACACCTTC; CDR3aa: CASSSPRLTSYTF
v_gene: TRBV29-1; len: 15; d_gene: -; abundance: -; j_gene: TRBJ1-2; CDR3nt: TGCAGCGTTGAAGATATTATGCCTACTAACTATGGCTACACCTTC; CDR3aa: CSVEDIMPTNYGYTF
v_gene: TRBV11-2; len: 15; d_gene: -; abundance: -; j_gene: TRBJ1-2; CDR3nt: TGTGCCAGCAGCCGTCTCCGGGGGGGAACGGGAGGCTACACCTTC; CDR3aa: CASSRLRGGTGGYTF
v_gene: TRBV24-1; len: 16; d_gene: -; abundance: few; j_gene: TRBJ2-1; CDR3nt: TGTGCCAACAGGGCCCGGAGGACGGCCCCACCGAATGAGCAGTTCTTC; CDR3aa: CANRARRTAPPNEQFF
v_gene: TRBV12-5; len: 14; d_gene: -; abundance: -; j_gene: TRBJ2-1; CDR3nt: TGTGCTAGTGGTCCCTCGACAGGTTGGGGGGAGCAGTTCTTC; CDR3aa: CASGPSTGWGEQFF
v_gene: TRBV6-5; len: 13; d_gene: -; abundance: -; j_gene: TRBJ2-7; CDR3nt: TGTGCCAGTAAGCGGGACAGGCACTACGAGCAGTACTTC; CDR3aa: CASKRDRHYEQYF
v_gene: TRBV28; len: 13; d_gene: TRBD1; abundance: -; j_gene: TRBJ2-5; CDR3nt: TGTGCCAGCAGGAGAGGGGGCTCGGAGACCCAGTACTTC; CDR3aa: CASRRGGSETQYF
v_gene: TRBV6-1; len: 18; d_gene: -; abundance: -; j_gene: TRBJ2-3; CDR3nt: TGTGCCAGCAGTGAAGTTCTTAATCTGGGAGCCCGGGGAGATACGCAGTATTTT; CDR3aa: CASSEVLNLGARGDTQYF
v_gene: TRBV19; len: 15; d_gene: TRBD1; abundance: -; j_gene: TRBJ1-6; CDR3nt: TGTGCCAGTACCCCTCAAGACAGGGGGCTGTCACCCCTCCACTTT; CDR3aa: CASTPQDRGLSPLHF
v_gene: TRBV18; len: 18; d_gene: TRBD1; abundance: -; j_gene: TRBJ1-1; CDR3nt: TGTGCCAGCTCACTAACAAGTTTGGGACAGAGTTTGAACACTGAAGCTTTCTTT; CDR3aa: CASSLTSLGQSLNTEAFF
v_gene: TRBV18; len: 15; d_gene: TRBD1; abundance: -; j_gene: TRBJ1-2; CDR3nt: TGTGCCAGCTCACCCGAAACAGGGGGAGAGTATGGCTACACCTTC; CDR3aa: CASSPETGGEYGYTF
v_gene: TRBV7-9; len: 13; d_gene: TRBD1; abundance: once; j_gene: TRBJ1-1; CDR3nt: TGTGCCAGCAGCTTAGGGGGGACAGATGAAGCTTTCTTT; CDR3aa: CASSLGGTDEAFF
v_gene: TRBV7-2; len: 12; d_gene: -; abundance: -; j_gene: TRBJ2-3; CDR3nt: TGTGCCAGCAGCGGGGGCGCAGATACGCAGTATTTT; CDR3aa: CASSGGADTQYF
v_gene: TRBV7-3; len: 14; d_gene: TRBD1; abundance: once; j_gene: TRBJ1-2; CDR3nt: TGTGCCAGCAGCTTAAATCACAGGGGCATAGGCTACACCTTC; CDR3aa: CASSLNHRGIGYTF
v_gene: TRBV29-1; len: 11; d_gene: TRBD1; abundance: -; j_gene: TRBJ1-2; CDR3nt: TGCACCGGACAGGGGGACTATGGCTACACCTTC; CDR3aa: CTGQGDYGYTF
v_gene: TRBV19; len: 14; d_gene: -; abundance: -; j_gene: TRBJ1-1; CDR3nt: TGTGCCAGTAGTATAGGGAGGGGAACCACTGAAGCTTTCTTT; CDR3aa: CASSIGRGTTEAFF
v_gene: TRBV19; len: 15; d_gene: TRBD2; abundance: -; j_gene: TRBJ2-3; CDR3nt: TGTGCCAGTAGTATAGCTAGCGGGGGGATAGATACGCAGTATTTT; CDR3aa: CASSIASGGIDTQYF
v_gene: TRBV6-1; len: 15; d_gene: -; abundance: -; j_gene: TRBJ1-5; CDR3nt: TGTGCCAGCAGTTCCCGGGGGGGCAGGATAGAGCCCCAGCATTTT; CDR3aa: CASSSRGGRIEPQHF
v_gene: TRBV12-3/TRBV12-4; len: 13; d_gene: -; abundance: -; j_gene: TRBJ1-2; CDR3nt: TGTGCCAGCAGGATAAGGACAGTGGGAGGCTACACCTTC; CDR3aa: CASRIRTVGGYTF
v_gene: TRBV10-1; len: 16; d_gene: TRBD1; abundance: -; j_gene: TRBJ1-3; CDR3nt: TGCGCCAGCAGTGAGTCGGGGACAGGGCCTGGAAACACCATATATTTT; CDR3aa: CASSESGTGPGNTIYF
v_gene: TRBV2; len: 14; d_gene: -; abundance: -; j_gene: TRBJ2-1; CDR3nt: TGTGCCAGCAGTGAAACTCCCGGCTACAATGAGCAGTTCTTC; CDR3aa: CASSETPGYNEQFF
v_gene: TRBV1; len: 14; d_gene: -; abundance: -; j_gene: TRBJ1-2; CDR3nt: TGCACCAGCAGCCGTTGGCCAGCTAACTATGGCTACACCTTC; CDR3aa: CTSSRWPANYGYTF
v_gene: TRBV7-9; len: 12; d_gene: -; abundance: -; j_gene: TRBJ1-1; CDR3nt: TGTGCCAGCAAACGGACTAACACTGAAGCTTTCTTT; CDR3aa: CASKRTNTEAFF
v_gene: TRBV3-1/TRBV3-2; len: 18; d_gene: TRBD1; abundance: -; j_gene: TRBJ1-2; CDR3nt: TGTGCCAGCAGTCAATGGACCGGGACAGGACACCTTAACTATGGCTACACCTTC; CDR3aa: CASSQWTGTGHLNYGYTF
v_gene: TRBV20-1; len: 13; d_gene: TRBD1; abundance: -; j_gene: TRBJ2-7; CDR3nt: TGCAGTGCTAGTTCGGGACAGGTCTACGAGCAGTACTTC; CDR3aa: CSASSGQVYEQYF
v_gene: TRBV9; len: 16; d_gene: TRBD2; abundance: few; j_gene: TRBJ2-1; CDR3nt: TGTGCCAGCAGCCCCGGGGGGGGGCGGACATACAATGAGCAGTTCTTC; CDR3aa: CASSPGGGRTYNEQFF
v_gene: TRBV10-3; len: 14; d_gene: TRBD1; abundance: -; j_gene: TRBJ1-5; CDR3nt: TGTGCCATCAGTGAGACAGGGGGCGACCAGCCCCAGCATTTT; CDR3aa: CAISETGGDQPQHF